Presented here are 4 T cell receptor beta chains from one specimen sequenced in a study of OX40 agonist ivuxolimab in advanced cancers. Generated by immunoSEQ multiplex PCR, the TCRdb table keeps only in-frame clones and is missing some. Of under 80,000 clones in the sample, about 93% are singletons; the top ten hold 0.32%. Sequencing used CD4+ or CD8+ T cells sorted from blood, obtained in a trial of the OX40 agonist ivuxolimab. These receptors came from an adult with an advanced solid tumor such as melanoma, head and neck, liver or kidney cancer.

The chain employs TRBV10-2 and TRBJ1-2, with D unresolved. CDR1 is WSHSY, CDR2 SAAADI, per germline. V was trimmed by 8 bases and J by 6 bases, leaving 10 bases between them. This CDR3 comprises 11 residues. CDR3 amino acids: CASGETDGYTF. DNA for the CDR3: TGCGCCAGCGGGGAGACGGATGGCTACACCTTC.

The rearrangement uses TRBV28 and TRBJ1-4; TRBD1 matches 8 bases. The CDR3 has 17 residues. Trimming removed 6 bases from V and 3 bases from J; junction bases left unmatched: 12. The germline V gene encodes CDR1 MDHEN and CDR2 SYDVKM. The CDR3 nucleotides read TGTGCCAGCAGACTACCGGGACAGGTTGGTGCTAATGAAAAACTGTTTTTT. Amino acids: CASRLPGQVGANEKLFF.

The CDR3 nucleotides are TGTGCCTGGAGGTATTCCTATGGCTACACCTTC. Translating it yields CAWRYSYGYTF. The chain is built from TRBV30 and TRBJ1-2, with D unclear. This CDR3 comprises 11 residues. V shed 3 bases and J shed 4 bases, with 6 bases lying between them. Germline V gene sequence: CDR1 GTSNPN, CDR2 SVGIG (reference sequence).

This chain uses TRBV5-1 with TRBJ1-1; 7 bases are shared with TRBD1. Germline CDR1 reads SGHRS; CDR2 reads YFSETQ. There are 16 residues in the CDR3. The ends lost 4 bases at V and 1 base at J; junction bases unmatched: 10. The CDR3: CASSPSPGQTNTEAFF. The CDR3 nucleotides are TGCGCCAGCAGCCCGAGCCCGGGACAGACGAACACTGAAGCTTTCTTT.